The 10 T cell receptor beta chains given below trace back to one sample, sequenced in a study of blood T cell repertoires in COVID-19. Produced via immunoSEQ multiplex PCR; TCRdb's table is partial and in-frame only. Of 7,000 or so clones listed, roughly nine tenths were seen once; the top ten hold about 10%. The sequenced sample consisted of peripheral blood. These receptors all come from a man aged 70-80 years with active COVID-19.

This clone occurred once. V is TRBV3-1 (or the pseudogene TRBV3-2) and J is TRBJ2-7; 9 nucleotides agree with TRBD2. The V segment lost 0 bases and the J segment 5 bases; nucleotides outside the gene matches: 2. Germline-derived CDR1 and CDR2 are LGHDT and YNNKEL (reference sequence). This CDR3 is 14 amino acids long. The CDR3 nucleotides read TGTGCCAGCAGCCAAGAGGGACTAGCCGACGAGCAGTACTTC. This codes for CASSQEGLADEQYF.

V is TRBV5-1 and J is TRBJ1-4, with D perhaps matching TRBD1 (6 bases). The CDR3 is 15 amino acids. V dropped 4 bases and J dropped 8 bases, with 18 bases sitting between them. The V gene's germline CDR1 is SGHRS and CDR2 YFSETQ. CDR3 DNA: TGCGCCAGCAGCCCCGGGGTGACAGGCGGAGAAAAACTGTTTTTT. This translates into CASSPGVTGGEKLFF. Combining the CDR3 with reference TRBV5-1 and TRBJ1-4 gives the whole variable domain KAGVTQTPRYLIKTRGQQVTLSCSPISGHRSVSWYQQTPGQGLQFLFEYFSETQRNKGNFPGRFSGRQFSNSRSEMNVSTLELGDSALYLCASSPGVTGGEKLFFGSGTQLSVL.

V usage is TRBV5-4 and J usage is TRBJ2-7; 13 bases map to TRBD2. Trimming at V came to 2 bases and at J to 11 bases, leaving 4 bases not matched to a gene. This CDR3 has 13 residues. CDR1 and CDR2 from the germline V gene are SGHNT and YYREEE (reference sequence). The CDR3 sequence is CASSFSGLAGEYF. The CDR3 nucleotides are TGTGCCAGCAGCTTCTCAGGACTAGCGGGGGAGTACTTC.

The gene calls are TRBV6-1 and TRBJ2-7, with 11 nucleotides matching TRBD1. V dropped 0 bases and J dropped 3; count of bases not matched to a gene: 4. The CDR3 has 16 residues. The germline CDR1 and CDR2 sequences are MNHNS and SASEGT. CDR3 nucleotide sequence: TGTGCCAGCAGTGAAGCAAGGACAGGGGGCGGCTACGAGCAGTACTTC. This codes for CASSEARTGGGYEQYF.

This clone was detected only once. The CDR3 nucleotides are TGTGCCAGCAGCGTTTCGGGAGATACGCAGTATTTT. Translation: CASSVSGDTQYF. J is TRBJ2-3 and V is TRBV7-3; D unclear. This CDR3 has 12 amino acids. Looked up from germline, CDR1 is SGHTA and CDR2 is FQGTGA. V was cut by 5 bases and J by 5 bases, with 8 bases left in between.

J is TRBJ2-7 and V is TRBV7-8; D possibly corresponds to TRBD1 (5 bases). With 1 base removed from V and 2 bases from J, the gap between germline ends came to 9 bases. The germline gives CDR1 SGHVS, CDR2 FQNEAQ. The CDR3 spans 14 residues. CDR3 sequence: CASSLGSRAYEQYF. DNA of the CDR3: TGTGCCAGCAGCTTAGGGAGCAGGGCCTACGAGCAGTACTTC.

The chain links TRBV18 to TRBJ1-6; D not resolved. Germline CDR1 reads KGHSH; CDR2 reads LQKENI. CDR3 length: 15 amino acids. The V gene lost 2 bases and the J gene lost 5 bases, with 10 bases spanning the gap. As DNA, the CDR3 is TGTGCCAGCTCACCAGGAACAGTCAATAATTCACCCCTCCACTTT. Translating gives CASSPGTVNNSPLHF.

As regards this clone: Other DNA variants within this sample encode the same CDR3. The chain couples TRBV7-3 to TRBJ2-7; 12 positions agree with TRBD1. In germline, CDR1 is SGHTA, CDR2 FQGTGA. The V segment lost 5 bases and the J segment 9 bases; nucleotides outside the gene matches: 5. CDR3 length equals 13 residues. The CDR3 DNA follows: TGTGCCAGCAGCCCCGGGACAGGGGGCGGGCAGTACTTC. The encoded protein is CASSPGTGGGQYF. Filled out from reference TRBV7-3 and TRBJ2-7, the complete variable domain reads GAGVSQTPSNKVTEKGKYVELRCDPISGHTALYWYRQSLGQGPEFLIYFQGTGAADDSGLPNDRFFAVRPEGSVSTLKIQRTERGDSAVYLCASSPGTGGGQYFGPGTRLTVT.

The chain joins TRBV7-2 to TRBJ1-1, with a weak D call TRBD1 (6 bases). Trimming took 2 bases from V and 11 from J, leaving 15 bases between them. Germline CDR1 reads SGHTA; CDR2 reads FQGNSA. The CDR3 length is 13 residues. The CDR3 reads CASSLWQGRGAFF. The CDR3 bases are TGTGCCAGCAGCTTATGGCAGGGAAGGGGGGCTTTCTTT.

This clone was recorded once. Relative to the germline gene, one junction end is altered; a read error may explain this. V usage is TRBV13 and J usage is TRBJ2-5, with 11 bases that match TRBD2. The CDR3 extends over 16 amino acids. Per the germline V gene, CDR1 is PRHDT and CDR2 is FYEKMQ (reference sequence). The CDR3 loop is CASSLGSSGGKETQYF. The DNA of the CDR3 is TGTGCCAGCAGCCTAGGGTCTAGCGGGGGGAAAGAGACCCAGTACTTC.